This T cell receptor (beta chain) was obtained from a study of T cells after yellow fever vaccination. Overall study context: Low-cell-number fractions underwent preparation using SMART-Seq v4 Ultra Low Input.

Study results and limitations: Overlap between CD4 and CD8 compartments was detected for a small share of clonotypes. Booster sampling recovered most clones from primary vaccination (under 98% CD4, approximately 90% CD8).

Conversion of TCR transcripts into cDNA relied on 5'RACE template switching, which added a universal primer site and UMIs. MiXCR, run by TCRdb on the 5' RACE reads, gives a single entry per CDR3 protein. The table lists tens of thousands of distinct CDR3 sequences, more than 5.5% of them singletons, with approximately 30% in the top ten. In regard to this clonotype: Antigen specificity is unknown.

Germline CDR1 is MNHEY and CDR2 is SVGEGT. The CDR3 consists of 17 residues. Trimming cost V 4 bases and J 6 bases; bases outside gene matches: 15. V usage is TRBV6-2 or TRBV6-3 and J usage is TRBJ2-3, with 8 bases fitting TRBD2. The sample consisted of CD8+ T cells sorted from PBMCs, taken 10 days after the first yellow fever vaccination. This clonotype was obtained from a young man who received the YFV17D yellow fever vaccine. This CDR3 reads CASSSFRIGGASDTQYF. As DNA, the CDR3 is TGTGCCAGCAGTTCCTTTCGTATCGGGGGGGCCTCGGATACGCAGTATTTT.